Sequencing of this TCR beta chain was carried out in a study of a mutant IDH1 vaccine in newly diagnosed glioma. Study in general: Vaccine administration was initiated 4-6 weeks following radiotherapy alone, or with temozolomide cycles. Every participant had undergone radiotherapy, temozolomide, or both before, and most underwent both. Study-level findings and limits: Apparently, pseudoprogression bore no relation to changes among the top peripheral T cell clonotypes.

In the case of this clone: Its specificity is unknown.

Germline CDR1 and CDR2: MNHEY and SVGAGI. Trimming took 8 bases from V and 1 from J, leaving 8 bases between them. The length of the CDR3 is 12 residues. Measured with immunoSEQ multiplex PCR; TCRdb has only the in-frame clones, and not every one. The profile covers tens of thousands of clones, with around four fifths appearing a single time and about 7.7% taken by the ten largest. The time point here: week 5, during vaccination. A single vaccine dose contained 300 ug of mutant IDH1 20-mer peptide, and topical imiquimod was used with it. The TCR comes from a man aged 40-50 years with glioma. Some clones in this sample may be carry-over from other donors' samples. Here the sequenced sample was PBMCs, taken from a glioma patient whose treatment included an IDH1 peptide vaccine. The rearrangement links TRBV6-5 to TRBJ2-5; D call uncertain. The CDR3 loop reads CASSDRQETQYF. Written as DNA, the CDR3 is TGTGCCAGCTCGGACCGCCAAGAGACCCAGTACTTC.